The clone carrying this T cell receptor beta chain was recorded once. The data stem from a study of blood T cell repertoires in COVID-19. Study-level background: Donors in the United States, Italy and Spain gave samples during acute or convalescent COVID-19. In each case, the material was cDNA or gDNA derived from T cells, B-cell-depleted T cells, or PBMCs.

The length of the CDR3 is 17 residues. Under the authors' procedure: Amplifying reference gene primers gave estimates of nucleated cell counts. Measured with immunoSEQ multiplex PCR; TCRdb has only the in-frame clones, and not every one. The DNA was the basis for D and trimming; V, J and clone size are from that table. The data contain roughly 100,000 clones, over 80% of them singletons. The receptor comes from a man aged 80 or over with acute or convalescent COVID-19. The specimen was peripheral blood. The chain combines TRBV21-1 with TRBJ1-3. TRBV21-1 is given as a pseudogene. CDR3 DNA: TGTGCCAGCAGCACAGGGAGGGGGATCCCCTCTGGAAACACCATATATTTT. Translated: CASSTGRGIPSGNTIYF.